The 17 T cell receptor beta chains given below trace back to one sample, sequenced in a study of T-cell memory formation after mild COVID-19. TCRdb fed the 5' RACE reads into MiXCR, producing one record per CDR3 protein. The sample has 92,000 or so distinct CDR3 sequences, 10% to 15% seen once; the top ten hold about 28%. Sequenced input: PBMCs or a T cell subset sorted from them (not recorded which). Receptor source: an adult woman who had mild COVID-19 (a few samples of this study predate the infection). Cell type and time point are not known.

The chain is built from TRBV5-4 and TRBJ2-7; no clear D gene. Germline-derived CDR1 and CDR2 are SGHNT and YYREEE (reference sequence). This CDR3 is 17 amino acids long. Deletions cut 0 bases from V and 2 bases from J, with 18 bases between. This CDR3 reads CASSLGAIVPGTYEQYF. The CDR3 nucleotides read TGTGCCAGCAGCTTGGGTGCTATTGTTCCGGGCACCTACGAGCAGTACTTC.

This clonotype appeared many times. This chain joins TRBV5-1 and TRBJ2-7, with 9 bases aligning to TRBD1. V gave up 4 bases and J gave up 2 bases; unmatched junction bases: 7. The germline gives CDR1 SGHRS, CDR2 YFSETQ. The CDR3 runs 15 residues. The CDR3 DNA reads as TGCGCCAGCAGCATGGGGACAGGGACCCCCTACGAGCAGTACTTC. Translation gives CASSMGTGTPYEQYF.

This chain joins TRBV12-3 or TRBV12-4 and TRBJ2-1, with D unclear. Trimming shortened V by 3 bases and J by 3 bases, and 9 bases separated the two germline ends. The CDR3 is 14 amino acids. The CDR3: CASSFGESYNEQFF. The DNA of the CDR3 is TGTGCCAGCAGTTTCGGAGAGAGCTACAATGAGCAGTTCTTC.

This clonotype has just a few counts. The chain carries TRBV7-2 and TRBJ2-1; D not resolved. Trimming cost V 1 base and J 0 bases, with 1 base left between them. CDR1 SGHTA and CDR2 FQGNSA come from the germline V gene. This CDR3 contains 13 residues. CDR3 region: CASSLVSYNEQFF. CDR3 nucleotide sequence: TGTGCCAGCAGCTTAGTCTCCTACAATGAGCAGTTCTTC.

This rearrangement joins TRBV12-3 or TRBV12-4 to TRBJ2-2, with D maybe TRBD1 (6 bases). V gave up 5 bases and J gave up 0 bases, with 10 bases separating them. This CDR3 spans 15 amino acids. CDR3 sequence reads: CASSQDSTNTGELFF. The CDR3 nucleotides are TGTGCCAGCAGTCAGGACAGCACGAACACCGGGGAGCTGTTTTTT.

The genes are TRBV6-5 and TRBJ1-1, with D hard to call. Germline CDR1 is MNHEY and CDR2 is SVGAGI. The CDR3 totals 14 residues. The V end lost 2 bases, the J end lost 5 bases, and 12 bases lay between the germline ends. The CDR3 nucleotides read TGTGCCAGCAGTTACGGGCCGACGGCTACTGAAGCTTTCTTT. As protein: CASSYGPTATEAFF.

Concerning this clonotype: Possible read error: a much larger clone is one base away. The CDR3 carries no conserved terminal phenylalanine or tryptophan, so it likely arises from a read error. The chain carries TRBV20-1 and TRBJ2-1; 11 nucleotides match TRBD2. Germline CDR1 DFQATT, CDR2 SNEGSKA (reference sequence). The CDR3 sequence is 14 residues long. Germline trimming cut 3 bases from V and 8 bases from J; bases unmatched to any gene: 6. The CDR3 nucleotides read TGCAGTGCTAGCCCTCTAGCGGGGGGTTATGAGCAGTTCTTA. It translates to CSASPLAGGYEQFL.

The J gene is TRBJ1-2, the V gene TRBV29-1, with 8 positions matching TRBD1. The CDR3 has 12 amino acids. After removal of 6 bases from V and 7 bases from J, the junction contained 7 bases not matched to a gene. The germline V gene has CDR1 SQVTM and CDR2 ANQGSEA. The CDR3 DNA sequence: TGCAGCGTGCCCTACGGACAGGGTGGCTACACCTTC. It yields the protein CSVPYGQGGYTF.

This chain uses TRBV9 with TRBJ1-2, with TRBD1 matching 7 bases. Germline CDR1 is SGDLS and CDR2 is YYNGEE. The CDR3 loop spans 13 amino acids. J was trimmed by 7 bases and V by 7 bases; bases with no gene match: 10. The CDR3 DNA follows: TGTGCCAGCGGAACAGGGGCGGCGAGTGGCTACACCTTC. Translating it yields CASGTGAASGYTF.

This chain uses TRBV12-3 or TRBV12-4 with TRBJ2-5; TRBD2 aligns across 10 bases. The V segment lost 1 base and the J segment 6 bases; nucleotides outside the gene matches: 11. There are 17 residues in the CDR3. The CDR3 sequence is CASSLDKERGGVKTQYF. CDR3 coding DNA: TGTGCCAGCAGTTTAGATAAGGAGCGGGGGGGCGTAAAGACCCAGTACTTC.

The chain joins TRBV2 to TRBJ2-5, with a tentative D call TRBD1 (6 bases). The CDR3 loop spans 12 amino acids. Germline lookup yields CDR1 SNHLY and CDR2 FYNNEI. V dropped 9 bases and J dropped 7 bases, with 15 bases sitting between them. The CDR3 protein is CARRTAWGTQYF. In DNA form, the CDR3 reads TGTGCCAGAAGGACAGCCTGGGGGACCCAGTACTTC.

The V call is TRBV7-6, the J call TRBJ1-4; no clear D. From germline, CDR1 is SGHVS and CDR2 FNYEAQ. Trimming removed 5 bases at V and 4 bases at J, with 17 bases between. This CDR3 comprises 16 residues. Written as DNA, the CDR3 is TGTGCCAGCAGCCCTACGCCCGGAGCAATTAATGAAAAACTGTTTTTT. Protein sequence: CASSPTPGAINEKLFF.

This clonotype was picked up a small number of times. This chain uses TRBV7-9 with TRBJ1-1; 7 positions match TRBD1. This CDR3 is built from 12 residues. The J segment lost 6 bases and the V segment lost 5 bases, leaving 3 bases of the junction unmatched. Germline V gives CDR1 SEHNR, CDR2 FQNEAQ (reference sequence). This CDR3 is CASSQDRSEAFF. DNA of the CDR3: TGTGCCAGCAGCCAGGACAGGTCTGAAGCTTTCTTT.

This clonotype has a handful of counts. The genes are TRBV29-1 and TRBJ1-2, with 8 bases identical to TRBD1. Looked up from germline, CDR1 is SQVTM and CDR2 is ANQGSEA. The CDR3 loop spans 11 amino acids. Trimming removed 4 bases from V and 13 bases from J; junction bases left unmatched: 8. CDR3 sequence reads: CSVVDDRGSTF. The CDR3 DNA reads TGCAGCGTTGTGGATGACAGGGGTTCCACCTTC.

This clonotype was observed a few times. This chain connects TRBV12-3 or TRBV12-4 to TRBJ2-5; 9 bases line up with TRBD2. Trimming took 4 bases from V and 2 from J; bases not matched to a gene: 5. The CDR3 runs to 15 residues. The DNA of the CDR3 is TGTGCCAGCAGTTCACATAGCGGGAGTCAAGAGACCCAGTACTTC. It is translated as CASSSHSGSQETQYF.

The gene calls are TRBV27 and TRBJ2-1; 12 bases align to TRBD2. V dropped 4 bases and J dropped 7; count of bases not matched to a gene: 11. Germline CDR1 and CDR2: MNHEY and SMNVEV (reference sequence). The CDR3 totals 17 residues. The CDR3 DNA is TGTGCCAGCAGTTCCCTTCTAGCGGGAGGGCCTTCTAATGAGCAGTTCTTC. Amino acid sequence: CASSSLLAGGPSNEQFF.

The rearrangement uses TRBV10-3 and TRBJ2-7, with D hard to call. Germline CDR1 and CDR2: ENHRY and SYGVKD. V lost 10 bases and J lost 3, with 7 bases in between. This CDR3 contains 10 residues. CDR3 sequence reads: CATGDYEQYF. As DNA, the CDR3 is TGTGCCACAGGAGACTACGAGCAGTACTTC.